Listed here are 24 T cell receptor beta chains from one sample, sequenced in a study of T cells after yellow fever vaccination. Using its own MiXCR run on the 5' RACE reads, TCRdb lists one record per CDR3 protein. The sample lists approximately 550,000 distinct CDR3 sequences; 15% to 20% were seen once. Sequencing was performed on PBMCs, taken 15 days after the yellow fever booster vaccination. These receptors were obtained from a young man who received the YFV17D yellow fever vaccine.

This chain uses TRBV2 with TRBJ2-2, with 7 bases that match TRBD1. Per the germline V gene, CDR1 is SNHLY and CDR2 is FYNNEI. The CDR3 sequence is 14 residues long. Losses at the gene ends were 10 bases for V and 0 bases for J; bases not matched to a gene: 5. The CDR3: CANRQGTNTGELFF. The DNA of the CDR3 is TGTGCCAACAGACAGGGAACGAACACCGGGGAGCTGTTTTTT.

The V call is TRBV4-1, the J call TRBJ2-1, with 9 nucleotides matching TRBD1. The CDR3 has 17 residues. With V trimmed by 3 bases and J by 2 bases, 8 bases remained unmatched. Germline lookup yields CDR1 MGHRA and CDR2 YSYEKL. This CDR3 reads CASSHSAGTGPYNEQFF. CDR3 in DNA: TGCGCCAGCAGCCATAGTGCCGGGACAGGGCCCTACAATGAGCAGTTCTTC.

This clonotype was seen only a few times. The rearrangement joins TRBV7-8 to TRBJ1-1; TRBD1 agrees at 9 bases. The V gene end was trimmed by 4 bases and the J gene end by 1 base; junction bases not matched to a gene: 7. The CDR3 contains 16 residues. Germline V CDR1 and CDR2: SGHVS, FQNEAQ. Here the CDR3 reads CASSSPTTGGNTEAFF. The CDR3 DNA sequence: TGTGCCAGCAGCTCTCCTACGACAGGGGGGAACACTGAAGCTTTCTTT.

The V gene is TRBV20-1, the J gene TRBJ2-2; no firm D call. The CDR3 is 12 amino acids. The V end was cut by 1 base, the J end by 14 bases, with 14 bases between. Germline values: CDR1 DFQATT, CDR2 SNEGSKA (reference sequence). The CDR3 DNA reads as TGCAGTGCTAGAGTTGGCGATATGAAACTGTTTTTT. Translated: CSARVGDMKLFF.

This chain links TRBV12-3 or TRBV12-4 with TRBJ2-3, with 9 nucleotides matching TRBD1. The CDR3 has 15 amino acids. Trimming took 6 bases from V and 0 from J; bases not matched to a gene: 4. The DNA of the CDR3 is TGTGCCAGCAGGGGGACAGGGCCGAGCACAGATACGCAGTATTTT. Its translation: CASRGTGPSTDTQYF.

The chain employs TRBV5-4 and TRBJ2-3; D is undetermined. The CDR3 spans 12 residues. Germline assignment: CDR1 SGHNT and CDR2 YYREEE (reference sequence). Trimming cost V 6 bases and J 4 bases, with 9 bases left between them. In DNA form, the CDR3 reads TGTGCCAGCACCGATATTTCAGATACGCAGTATTTT. Translated: CASTDISDTQYF.

The chain carries TRBV20-1 and TRBJ2-1, with 7 nucleotides matching TRBD2. The CDR3 covers 12 residues. V lost 3 bases and J lost 7; bases outside the gene matches: 3. Germline-derived CDR1 and CDR2 are DFQATT and SNEGSKA (reference sequence). The chain's CDR3 is CSASRLANEQFF. For the CDR3, the DNA is TGCAGTGCTAGTCGACTAGCAAATGAGCAGTTCTTC.

The chain couples TRBV6-5 to TRBJ2-5, with D possibly TRBD2 on 5 matching bases. V was pared by 6 bases and J by 6 bases, with 8 bases between. CDR3 length: 11 amino acids. Germline V gene sequence: CDR1 MNHEY, CDR2 SVGAGI. DNA of the CDR3: TGTGCCAGCAGGGACTGGAAGACCCAGTACTTC. This encodes CASRDWKTQYF.

V usage is TRBV4-3 and J usage is TRBJ2-5; 8 bases map to TRBD2. Unmatched junction bases numbered 8, after V lost 1 base and J lost 1 base. Germline values: CDR1 LGHNA, CDR2 YSLEER. CDR3 length: 17 residues. CDR3 sequence reads: CASSQGVSGGAQETQYF. The CDR3, as DNA: TGCGCCAGCAGCCAAGGAGTATCGGGAGGGGCCCAAGAGACCCAGTACTTC.

This sequence joins TRBV7-8 and TRBJ2-6, with 11 positions matching TRBD1. Germline V gives CDR1 SGHVS, CDR2 FQNEAQ. V shed 2 bases, J shed 0 bases, and the junction held 3 bases outside the gene matches. The CDR3 is 18 amino acids. The CDR3 is CASSLRTGGFSGANVLTF. The CDR3 DNA follows: TGTGCCAGCAGCTTACGGACAGGGGGCTTCTCTGGGGCCAACGTCCTGACTTTC.

The gene calls are TRBV5-1 and TRBJ1-1; unclear D gene. V was clipped by 0 bases and J by 11 bases, with 14 bases between them. CDR1 SGHRS and CDR2 YFSETQ come from the germline V gene. The CDR3 is 13 amino acids. The CDR3 region has the DNA TGCGCCAGCAGCTTGGCCCCCGGGAATCGCGCTTTCTTT. This translates into CASSLAPGNRAFF.

This clonotype has more than one count but fewer than ten. The rearrangement uses TRBV30 and TRBJ1-5, with 7 bases aligning to TRBD1. Germline trimming cut 4 bases from V and 6 bases from J; bases unmatched to any gene: 12. CDR1 is GTSNPN and CDR2 is SVGIG in the germline V gene (reference sequence). The CDR3 extends over 15 amino acids. Here the CDR3 DNA reads TGTGCCTGGAACAGGGGAAGTGGTCTCGGTCAGCCCCAGCATTTT. It translates to CAWNRGSGLGQPQHF. Full variable domain (rest looked up from reference TRBV30 and TRBJ1-5): SQTIHQWPATLVQPVGSPLSLECTVEGTSNPNLYWYRQAAGRGLQLLFYSVGIGQISSEVPQNLSASRPQDRQFILSSKKLLLSDSGFYLCAWNRGSGLGQPQHFGDGTRLSIL.

This clonotype was picked up a small number of times. The V call is TRBV12-3 or TRBV12-4, the J call TRBJ2-1, with 9 bases matching TRBD2. The CDR3 runs to 15 residues. The trim removed 2 bases at V and 6 bases at J, leaving 5 bases unmatched. CDR3 coding DNA: TGTGCCAGCAGTTTAATAGCGGGAGATCTCAATGAGCAGTTCTTC. Encoded protein: CASSLIAGDLNEQFF.

The table lists this clonotype with a few counts. The genes are TRBV6-1 and TRBJ1-5, with 9 bases lining up with TRBD1. Germline V lookup: CDR1 MNHNS, CDR2 SASEGT. V lost 0 bases, J lost 7 bases, and 4 bases stayed unmatched. There are 15 residues in the CDR3. This CDR3 is CASSEAGQGGQPQHF. CDR3 nucleotides: TGTGCCAGCAGTGAAGCGGGACAGGGCGGGCAGCCCCAGCATTTT.

The rearrangement links TRBV12-3 or TRBV12-4 to TRBJ2-4; possible D gene TRBD2, 5 bases. The germline V and J ends were trimmed by 6 bases and 3 bases, with 15 bases remaining between them. CDR3 length: 15 residues. The CDR3 nucleotides read TGTGCCAGCAGCCACGGGGAAGTTGGCAAAAACATTCAGTACTTC. Translation gives CASSHGEVGKNIQYF.

This clonotype was found a few times. J is TRBJ2-4 and V is TRBV6-1, with a weak D call TRBD2 (5 bases). The germline gives CDR1 MNHNS, CDR2 SASEGT. The CDR3 totals 13 residues. V was clipped by 6 bases and J by 6 bases, with 12 bases between them. The CDR3 DNA reads as TGTGCCAGCAGAGCGGACGAGGCAAACATTCAGTACTTC. Translated: CASRADEANIQYF.

The chain links TRBV5-1 to TRBJ2-1; D is unresolved. Between the trimmed V and J ends, which lost 2 bases and 9 bases, there was a span of 12 bases. The CDR3 length is 13 residues. CDR1 is SGHRS and CDR2 is YFSETQ in the germline V gene. This chain's CDR3 is CASSLSAQIEQFF. The CDR3 coding sequence is TGCGCCAGCAGCTTAAGTGCACAGATTGAGCAGTTCTTC.

This clonotype occurred a few times. The rearrangement joins TRBV6-5 to TRBJ1-2; D is unresolved. V gave up 6 bases and J gave up 4 bases, with 9 bases separating them. Germline V lookup: CDR1 MNHEY, CDR2 SVGAGI. This CDR3 has 12 amino acids. Here the CDR3 DNA reads TGTGCCAGCAGGCAGGAACCCTATGGCTACACCTTC. Amino acids: CASRQEPYGYTF.

This clonotype turned up a few times. The chain couples TRBV4-3 to TRBJ1-1, with TRBD1 identical over 9 bases. CDR1 is LGHNA, CDR2 YSLEER, per germline. Trimming cost V 0 bases and J 4 bases; bases outside gene matches: 3. This CDR3 has 15 amino acids. CDR3 amino acids: CASSQDPQGATEAFF. Here the CDR3 DNA reads TGCGCCAGCAGCCAAGACCCACAGGGGGCCACTGAAGCTTTCTTT.

V usage is TRBV6-5 and J usage is TRBJ2-6; 11 nucleotides line up with TRBD2. The V gene end was trimmed by 5 bases and the J gene end by 2 bases; junction bases not matched to a gene: 8. The CDR3 contains 18 residues. Germline V lookup: CDR1 MNHEY, CDR2 SVGAGI. The DNA of the CDR3 is TGTGCCAGCAGTCACGGGCTAGCGGGAGGACCTGGGGCCAACGTCCTGACTTTC. Its protein is CASSHGLAGGPGANVLTF.

This clonotype was seen only a few times. The rearrangement joins TRBV7-9 to TRBJ2-1; 8 nucleotides align to TRBD2. The CDR3 is 14 residues long. Trimming removed 5 bases from V and 8 bases from J; junction bases left unmatched: 8. Per the germline V gene, CDR1 is SEHNR and CDR2 is FQNEAQ (reference sequence). Written as DNA, the CDR3 is TGTGCCAGCAGCCGGGAGGGATTAGCCGATGAGCAGTTCTTC. Translated: CASSREGLADEQFF.

This clonotype was seen many times. This sequence joins TRBV4-3 and TRBJ2-4; D is possibly TRBD1 or TRBD2 (5 bases each). Germline-derived CDR1 and CDR2 are LGHNA and YSLEER. V lost 3 bases, J lost 6 bases, and 15 bases lay in between. The length of the CDR3 is 15 residues. The CDR3 sequence: CASSQGPATGNIQYF. CDR3 nucleotides: TGCGCCAGCAGCCAGGGACCTGCCACCGGAAACATTCAGTACTTC.

Concerning this clonotype: Germline is not matched at one junction end, which may reflect a read error. This chain joins TRBV10-3 and TRBJ1-1, with 7 bases lining up with TRBD1. In germline, CDR1 is ENHRY, CDR2 SYGVKD. The CDR3 is made up of 15 amino acids. The CDR3 loop reads CAISGGPRGYTEAFF. Written as DNA, the CDR3 is TGTGCCATCAGTGGGGGGCCCAGGGGGTACACTGAAGCTTTTTTT.

This clonotype was detected a few times. The chain has TRBV4-3 and TRBJ2-1; 10 nucleotides align to TRBD2. The CDR3 runs to 16 residues. Germline values: CDR1 LGHNA, CDR2 YSLEER. The V segment lost 4 bases and the J segment 2 bases; nucleotides outside the gene matches: 5. This CDR3 is CASSRYGTSAYNEQFF. The CDR3 nucleotides are TGCGCCAGCAGCCGTTATGGGACTAGCGCCTACAATGAGCAGTTCTTC.